What follows is one T cell receptor (beta chain) and its context. The antigen is undetermined. CDR1 is SGHRS and CDR2 is YFSETQ in the germline V gene. This CDR3 has 17 residues. The ends were cut back, 0 bases at V and 4 bases at J, with 19 bases in the middle. This sample is part of a study of response to subunit inactivated influenza vaccine. Broader study findings: It was the authors' suggestion that each seasonal influenza vaccination recruits few new T cells.

TCRdb analysed the RT-PCR reads with MiXCR anew, one entry per CDR3 protein. The table shows 650,000 to 800,000 distinct CDR3 sequences, with less than 20% occurring only once. The chain combines TRBV5-1 with TRBJ2-5, with D possibly matching TRBD1 (5 bases). This sequence originates from a man aged 50 to 59 who received an inactivated influenza vaccine. Sequenced material: PBMCs from blood, taken around 5 days after vaccination. CDR3 sequence: CASSLGQGIAHRETQYF. In DNA form, the CDR3 reads TGCGCCAGCAGCTTGGGGCAGGGAATTGCCCATCGAGAGACCCAGTACTTC.